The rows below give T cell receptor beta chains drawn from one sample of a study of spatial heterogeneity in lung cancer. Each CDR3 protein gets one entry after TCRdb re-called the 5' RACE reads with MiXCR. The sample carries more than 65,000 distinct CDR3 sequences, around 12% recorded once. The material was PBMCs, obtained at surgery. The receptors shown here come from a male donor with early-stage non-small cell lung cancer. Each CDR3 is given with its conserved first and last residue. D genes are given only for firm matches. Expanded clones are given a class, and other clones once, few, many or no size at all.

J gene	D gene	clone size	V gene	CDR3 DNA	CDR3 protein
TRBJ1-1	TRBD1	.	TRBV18	TGTGCCGGCTCGACAGGGGGCTTAGGCAACACTGAAGCTTTCTTT	CAGSTGGLGNTEAFF
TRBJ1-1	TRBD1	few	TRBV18	TGTGCCAGCTCGCTATACGGGACAGGGGTCAGCGGGCTCAAGGGCACTGAAGCTTTCTTT	CASSLYGTGVSGLKGTEAFF
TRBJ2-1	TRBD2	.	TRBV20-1	TGCAGTGCTAAGCGGGAGGGCCAAGGAAATGAGCAGTTCTTC	CSAKREGQGNEQFF
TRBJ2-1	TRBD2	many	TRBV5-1	TGCGCCAGCAGCTTGGGAGGGACTAGCAACGAGCAGTTCTTC	CASSLGGTSNEQFF
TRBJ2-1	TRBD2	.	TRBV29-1	TGCAGCGTCAAGGGTACTAGCGGGGGGGCCGGTTTCTACAATGAGCAGTTCTTC	CSVKGTSGGAGFYNEQFF
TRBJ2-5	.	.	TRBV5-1	TGCGCCAGCAGCGCCACTTTTGCGCCAGGGGTGGAGACCCAGTACTTC	CASSATFAPGVETQYF
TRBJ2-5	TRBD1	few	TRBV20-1	TGCAGTGCTAGAGATGGGACAGGGCCTCAAGAGACCCAGTACTTC	CSARDGTGPQETQYF
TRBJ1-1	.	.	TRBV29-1	TGCAGCGTTGCAGGGGCCGACACTGAAGCTTTCTTT	CSVAGADTEAFF
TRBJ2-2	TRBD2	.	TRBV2	TGTGCCAGCATTCCGGGACTAGGTCCGGGGGAGCTGTTTTTT	CASIPGLGPGELFF
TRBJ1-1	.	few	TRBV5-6	TGTGCCAGCAGCTCTTACATCACTGAAGCTTTCTTT	CASSSYITEAFF
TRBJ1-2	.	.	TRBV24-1	TGTGCCACCAGTGGGACGGCGGGGGACTATGGCTACACCTTC	CATSGTAGDYGYTF
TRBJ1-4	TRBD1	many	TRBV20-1	TGCAGTGCGGAACAGGGGGCGACTAATGAAAAACTGTTTTTT	CSAEQGATNEKLFF
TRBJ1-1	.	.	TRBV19	TGTGCCAGTAGTACAGGAGGGAACACTGAAGCTTTCTTT	CASSTGGNTEAFF
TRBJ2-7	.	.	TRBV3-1	TGTGCCAGCAGCCCTGCCCGGGGGAAGTCCTACGAGCAGTACTTC	CASSPARGKSYEQYF
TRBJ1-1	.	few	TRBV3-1	TGTGCCAGCAGCCAAGATCTGGGGCGCAGGAACACTGAAGCTTTCTTT	CASSQDLGRRNTEAFF
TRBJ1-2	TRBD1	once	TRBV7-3	TGTGCCAGCAGCCCGGGACAGCCAGCAGGCGGCTACACCTTC	CASSPGQPAGGYTF
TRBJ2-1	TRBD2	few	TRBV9	TGTGCCAGCACTTCGACTAGCGGATACAATGAGCAGTTCTTC	CASTSTSGYNEQFF
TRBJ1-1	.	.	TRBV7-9	TGTGCCAGCAGCCAGACGGCGAACACTGAAGCTTTCTTT	CASSQTANTEAFF
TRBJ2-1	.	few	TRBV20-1	TGCAGTACCCAACTGAGACAATACTACAATGAGCAGTTCTTC	CSTQLRQYYNEQFF
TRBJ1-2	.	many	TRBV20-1	TGCAGTGCTAGCCCTTCTAGGAGTGGCTACACCTTC	CSASPSRSGYTF
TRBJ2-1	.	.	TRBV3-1	TGTGCCAGCAGCCAAGCCCCCGGGATCGGTGGGTTCTTC	CASSQAPGIGGFF
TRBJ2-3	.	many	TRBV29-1	TGCAGCGGGACCCCGGGGACAGATACGCAGTATTTT	CSGTPGTDTQYF
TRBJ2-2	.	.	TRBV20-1	TGCAGTGCCTACGATGGACAAATCGCGAACACCGGGGAGCTGTTTTTT	CSAYDGQIANTGELFF
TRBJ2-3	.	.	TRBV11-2	TGTGCCAGCAGCCCGGGCGGTCACACAGATACGCAGTATTTT	CASSPGGHTDTQYF
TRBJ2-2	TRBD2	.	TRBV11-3	TGTGCCAGCAGCCGCAGAGGTCAGCGGGAGGAGTCCGGGGAGCTGTTTTTT	CASSRRGQREESGELFF
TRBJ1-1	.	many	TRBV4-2	TGTGCCAGCAGCCAAGATCGGCTGGGCGCGGGCACTGAAGCTTTCTTT	CASSQDRLGAGTEAFF
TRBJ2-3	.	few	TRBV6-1	TGTGCCAGCAGTGCTAGTAGGGGAGGAGATACGCAGTATTTT	CASSASRGGDTQYF
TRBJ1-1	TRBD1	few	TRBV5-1	TGCGCCAGCAGCTCCACAGGGGCCACTGAAGCTTTCTTT	CASSSTGATEAFF
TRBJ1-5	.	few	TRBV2	TGTGCCAGTGGGGACGCAGAGGCTTTAAATCAGCCCCAGCATTTT	CASGDAEALNQPQHF
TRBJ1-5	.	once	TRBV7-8	TGTGCCAGCAGCTTAACACAGAATAGCAATCAGCCCCAGCATTTT	CASSLTQNSNQPQHF
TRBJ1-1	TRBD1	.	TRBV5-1	TGCGCCAGCAGCCCGGGACAGCCTATGAACACTGAAGCTTTCTTT	CASSPGQPMNTEAFF
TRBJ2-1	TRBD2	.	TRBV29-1	TGCAGCGTCCCCCGGCGGGCGGGGGGGGGCTACAATGAGCAGTTCTTC	CSVPRRAGGGYNEQFF
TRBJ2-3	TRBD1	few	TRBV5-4	TGTGCCAGCAGCTTGGACAGGGGAGATACGCAGTATTTT	CASSLDRGDTQYF
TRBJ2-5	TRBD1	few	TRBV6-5	TGTGCCAGCAGTTACTACTCAGGGGGCCAAGAGACCCAGTACTTC	CASSYYSGGQETQYF
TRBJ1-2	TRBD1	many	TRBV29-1	TGCAGCGTTAACCCGGGACAGGGCTCCGTGGGGTATGGCTACACCTTC	CSVNPGQGSVGYGYTF
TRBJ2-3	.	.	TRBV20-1	TGCAGTGCTAGTATGGTTGGAGCAGATACGCAGTATTTT	CSASMVGADTQYF
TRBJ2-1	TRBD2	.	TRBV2	TGTGCCAGCAGTGATCAGTCTAGCGGGGGGAATGAGCAGTTCTTC	CASSDQSSGGNEQFF
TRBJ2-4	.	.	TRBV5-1	TGCGCCAGCCGCGAGGGGCTGGGGGGAGTTGGATACATTCAGTACTTC	CASREGLGGVGYIQYF
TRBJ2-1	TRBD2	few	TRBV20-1	TGCAGTGCGCAGAGGGGCCCAGCGGGGGTCTCCTACAATGAGCAGTTCTTC	CSAQRGPAGVSYNEQFF
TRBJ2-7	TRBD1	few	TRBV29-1	TGCAGCGTTGTGATCAGGGGGTCCTCCTACGAGCAGTACTTC	CSVVIRGSSYEQYF
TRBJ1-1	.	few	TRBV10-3	TGTGCCATCATGCGGGACAAGAACACTGAAGCTTTCTTT	CAIMRDKNTEAFF
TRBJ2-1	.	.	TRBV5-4	TGTGCCAGCAGCTTGGTAGGCACAGATGAGCAGTTCTTC	CASSLVGTDEQFF
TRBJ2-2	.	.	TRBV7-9	TGTGCCAGCAGCCACCTTTTACCGGAGTTGAACACCGGGGAGCTGTTTTTT	CASSHLLPELNTGELFF
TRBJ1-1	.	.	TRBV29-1	TGCAGCGTCCTCCCTTCAGGGACCCTAAACACTGAAGCTTTCTTT	CSVLPSGTLNTEAFF
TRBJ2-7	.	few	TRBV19	TGTGCCAGTAGTATAGCGGGCCAGCAGTACTTC	CASSIAGQQYF
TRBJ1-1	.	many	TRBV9	TGTGCCAGCAGCGCGGGCCTAGGGAACACTGAAGCTTTCTTT	CASSAGLGNTEAFF
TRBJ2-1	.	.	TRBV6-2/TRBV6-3	TGTGCCAGCACCGGGGTCCCCTCCAATGAGCAGTTCTTC	CASTGVPSNEQFF
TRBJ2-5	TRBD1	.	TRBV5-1	TGCGCCAGCAGCTTCGGGACAGAAGAGACCCAGTACTTC	CASSFGTEETQYF
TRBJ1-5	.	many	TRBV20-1	TGCAGTGCTGGGGACACCCCTAGCAATCAGCCCCAGCATTTT	CSAGDTPSNQPQHF
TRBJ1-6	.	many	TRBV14	TGTGCCAGCAGCCAAGATTTTATCCCGGGAAGGTCACCCCTCCACTTT	CASSQDFIPGRSPLHF
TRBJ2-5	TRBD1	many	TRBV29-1	TGCAGCGTTGCGGGACAGCAAGAGACCCAGTACTTC	CSVAGQQETQYF
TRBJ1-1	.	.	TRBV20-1	TGCAGTGCTAGAGAGACCGCAAACACTGAAGCTTTCTTT	CSARETANTEAFF
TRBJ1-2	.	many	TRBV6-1	TGTGCCAGCAGTGATACTCACGGACGATCCTATGGCTACACCTTC	CASSDTHGRSYGYTF
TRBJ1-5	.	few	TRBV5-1	TGCGCCAGCAGCCCCTATCGACTATCTAGCAATCAGCCCCAGCATTTT	CASSPYRLSSNQPQHF